The rows below give T cell receptor beta chains drawn from one sample of a study of blood T cell repertoires in COVID-19. TCRdb's copy holds only in-frame clones and misses some; the assay was immunoSEQ multiplex PCR. The sample yields 100,000 to 150,000 clones, around 86% seen once. Input material: peripheral blood. The receptor source for this set is a woman at least 80 years old with acute or convalescent COVID-19. The CDR3 runs from the conserved cysteine through the conserved F or W. Fields, in order: V gene, J gene, D gene, clone size, CDR3 protein, CDR3 DNA. The D gene is left open where the match is weak. Clone size is shown for a subset of rows, as once, few, many or a class of expanded clone.

>TRBV27|TRBJ1-1|TRBD1|few
CASRDRGLGNTEAFF
TGTGCCAGCAGGGACAGGGGGTTGGGAAACACTGAAGCTTTCTTT
>TRBV5-6|TRBJ2-5|TRBD1|.
CASSVRDRGRPQYF
TGTGCCAGCAGCGTCCGAGACAGGGGGCGCCCCCAGTACTTC
>TRBV28|TRBJ1-3|.|.
CASSGTGKFSGNTIYF
TGTGCCAGCAGCGGAACAGGAAAATTCTCTGGAAACACCATATATTTT
>TRBV7-9|TRBJ1-1|.|.
CASSPGTGVAFF
TGTGCCAGCAGCCCCGGAACCGGGGTAGCTTTCTTT
>TRBV10-3|TRBJ2-2|TRBD1|once
CAIRTTGVNTGELFF
TGTGCCATCAGGACTACAGGGGTGAACACCGGGGAGCTGTTTTTT
>TRBV6-1|TRBJ1-5|.|.
CASSEQVDQPQHF
TGTGCCAGCAGTGAGCAGGTTGATCAGCCCCAGCATTTT
>TRBV7-9|TRBJ2-7|.|.
CASRGRGGTYEQYF
TGTGCCAGCAGGGGCCGAGGGGGAACCTACGAGCAGTACTTC
>TRBV27|TRBJ2-1|TRBD2|.
CASSSRLAGYFEQFF
TGTGCCAGCAGTTCCAGACTAGCGGGGTATTTTGAGCAGTTCTTC
>TRBV7-2|TRBJ1-6|TRBD1|once
CASSLQGESPLHF
TGTGCCAGCAGCTTACAGGGGGAATCACCCCTCCACTTT
>TRBV2|TRBJ1-4|.|.
CASQRGGAGEKLFF
TGTGCCAGCCAGAGGGGGGGAGCCGGGGAAAAACTGTTTTTT
>TRBV5-1|TRBJ1-1|.|.
CASSFDINTEAFF
TGCGCCAGCAGCTTCGACATTAACACTGAAGCTTTCTTT
>TRBV5-1|TRBJ1-6|.|.
CASRGEDRSPLHF
TGCGCCAGCCGCGGGGAAGATAGATCACCCCTCCACTTT
>TRBV3-1/TRBV3-2|TRBJ1-4|.|.
CASSQEPAQGGEKLFF
TGTGCCAGCAGCCAAGAGCCCGCACAGGGTGGGGAAAAACTGTTTTTT
>TRBV5-1|TRBJ2-2|.|.
CASSLFGGAVAGELFF
TGCGCCAGCAGCTTGTTTGGGGGCGCTGTAGCCGGGGAGCTGTTTTTT